Each of the 30 T cell receptor beta chains below was sequenced from the same sample in a study of OX40 agonist ivuxolimab in advanced cancers. Only in-frame clones appear in the TCRdb table, and some are missing; sequencing was by immunoSEQ multiplex PCR. The sample carries around 72,000 clones, 81% recorded once. The sequencing used CD4+ or CD8+ T cells sorted from blood, collected in a trial of the OX40 agonist ivuxolimab. These receptors were obtained from an adult with an advanced solid tumor such as melanoma, head and neck, liver or kidney cancer.

V usage is TRBV6-5 and J usage is TRBJ2-7, with D maybe TRBD1 (5 bases). Germline CDR1 reads MNHEY; CDR2 reads SVGAGI. The CDR3 spans 13 residues. V lost 0 bases, J lost 3 bases, and 6 bases lay in between. CDR3 coding DNA: TGTGCCAGCAGTTACTCGGACAACTACGAGCAGTACTTC. Protein product: CASSYSDNYEQYF.

The V and J genes are TRBV14 and TRBJ2-5; a possible D gene is TRBD2 (5 bases). Matching the DNA end better, TRBJ2-7 makes the J call doubtful. The germline V gene encodes CDR1 SGHDN and CDR2 FVKESK. The CDR3 is made up of 14 amino acids. The CDR3 nucleotides are TGTGCCAGCAGCCTAGCGATTAAGAGTAGCGAGCAGTACTTC. This translates into CASSLAIKSSEQYF.

This chain links TRBV10-3 with TRBJ2-5; D is undetermined. The V and J ends lost 6 bases and 2 bases respectively, with 13 bases between them. The CDR3 covers 14 residues. Germline CDR1 and CDR2: ENHRY and SYGVKD. The CDR3 protein is CAIRDGTTQETQYF. The CDR3 DNA reads as TGTGCCATCAGGGACGGTACGACACAAGAGACCCAGTACTTC.

On this clone: The sample has other DNA sequences that encode this CDR3 too. The chain links TRBV6-4 to TRBJ2-3, with TRBD2 matching over 13 bases. V shed 4 bases, J shed 4 bases, and the junction held 2 bases outside the gene matches. CDR1 and CDR2 (germline): MRHNA, SNTAGT. CDR3 size: 15 residues. The CDR3 region has the DNA TGTGCCAGCAGTGGGACTAGCGGGGGCCCAGATACGCAGTATTTT. It codes for CASSGTSGGPDTQYF.

The chain carries TRBV6-1 and TRBJ1-6, with unresolved D. Trimming pared 7 bases from V and 10 bases from J, leaving 14 bases between. The germline V gene encodes CDR1 MNHNS and CDR2 SASEGT. The CDR3 length is 13 residues. The CDR3 here is CASKTRLQSPLHF. The CDR3 region has the DNA TGTGCCAGCAAAACCAGACTCCAGTCACCCCTCCACTTT.

The chain combines TRBV30 with TRBJ1-5; D unclear. Germline V gene lookup returns CDR1 GTSNPN and CDR2 SVGIG (reference sequence). This CDR3 is 11 amino acids long. The ends were cut back, 5 bases at V and 6 bases at J, with 8 bases in the middle. CDR3 DNA: TGTGCCTGGGGGGTGGGTCAGCCCCAGCATTTT. The encoded protein is CAWGVGQPQHF.

The chain is built from TRBV5-6 and TRBJ2-5; no clear D gene. CDR3 length: 14 amino acids. Germline values: CDR1 SGHDT, CDR2 YYEEEE. V was pared by 2 bases and J by 7 bases, with 15 bases between. The CDR3 DNA sequence: TGTGCCAGCAGCTTAGGTGAGCCCCTCGGGACCCAGTACTTC. It is translated as CASSLGEPLGTQYF.

The chain carries TRBV6-5 and TRBJ2-7; 7 nucleotides line up with TRBD1. The CDR3 totals 14 residues. Germline V CDR1 and CDR2: MNHEY, SVGAGI. V shed 7 bases and J 2 bases; nucleotides not matched to a gene: 8. The CDR3 protein is CASNPLTGPYEQYF. The CDR3 coding sequence is TGTGCCAGCAATCCCCTGACAGGGCCCTACGAGCAGTACTTC.

J is TRBJ1-2 and V is TRBV28, with D maybe TRBD1 (5 bases). Germline V CDR1 and CDR2: MDHEN, SYDVKM. Trimming stripped 3 bases from V and 5 bases from J, with 13 bases between. This CDR3 spans 14 amino acids. CDR3 sequence reads: CASSFQRGEYGYTF. The CDR3 bases are TGTGCCAGCAGTTTCCAGCGGGGGGAATATGGCTACACCTTC.

The chain links TRBV29-1 to TRBJ1-2; perhaps TRBD1 as D (5 bases). Germline V lookup: CDR1 SQVTM, CDR2 ANQGSEA. The CDR3 has 13 amino acids. V was clipped by 7 bases and J by 5 bases, with 17 bases between them. For the CDR3, the DNA is TGCAGCGATTCGGCGGGGGAAGGTTATGGCTACACCTTC. The encoded protein is CSDSAGEGYGYTF.

This clone was detected once. The rearrangement uses TRBV7-2 and TRBJ1-4; perhaps TRBD1 as D (5 bases). The V and J ends lost 5 bases and 3 bases respectively, with 22 bases between them. Germline-derived CDR1 and CDR2 are SGHTA and FQGNSA. This CDR3 contains 18 residues. The CDR3 is CASSPPRAGRRANEKLFF. As DNA, the CDR3 is TGTGCCAGCAGCCCCCCCCGGGCGGGGCGCAGAGCTAATGAAAAACTGTTTTTT.

This clone was counted only a few times. The CDR3 loop reads CASSLAGLAGGEQYF. DNA of the CDR3: TGTGCCAGCAGCTTGGCAGGGTTAGCGGGAGGCGAGCAGTACTTC. The gene calls are TRBV5-4 and TRBJ2-7, with 10 bases fitting TRBD2. CDR1 and CDR2 (germline): SGHNT, YYREEE (reference sequence). The CDR3 sequence is 15 residues long. Germline trimming cut 0 bases from V and 6 bases from J; bases unmatched to any gene: 6.

V usage is TRBV19 and J usage is TRBJ2-1; D uncertain. Germline V gene lookup returns CDR1 LNHDA and CDR2 SQIVND (reference sequence). The CDR3 length is 13 residues. V shed 5 bases and J shed 8 bases, with 13 bases lying between them. CDR3 sequence: CASSLSSEDEQFF. The DNA of the CDR3 is TGTGCCAGTAGTTTATCCTCTGAGGATGAGCAGTTCTTC. Full variable domain (remainder filled in from reference TRBV19 and TRBJ2-1): DGGITQSPKYLFRKEGQNVTLSCEQNLNHDAMYWYRQDPGQGLRLIYYSQIVNDFQKGDIAEGYSVSREKKESFPLTVTSAQKNPTAFYLCASSLSSEDEQFFGPGTRLTVL.

The chain links TRBV28 to TRBJ2-4; D might be TRBD2 (7 bases). Germline CDR1 is MDHEN and CDR2 is SYDVKM. This CDR3 comprises 15 residues. Trimming cost V 5 bases and J 6 bases, with 17 bases left between them. The CDR3 sequence is CASSTPGGGGNIQYF. The CDR3 DNA is TGTGCCAGCAGTACTCCCGGGGGAGGGGGAAACATTCAGTACTTC. The whole variable domain, filled in from reference TRBV28 and TRBJ2-4, reads DVKVTQSSRYLVKRTGEKVFLECVQDMDHENMFWYRQDPGLGLRLIYFSYDVKMKEKGDIPEGYSVSREKKERFSLILESASTNQTSMYLCASSTPGGGGNIQYFGAGTRLSVL.

The CDR3 DNA follows: TGTGCCAGCAGCGGAGGAGCGCTTGAAAAACTGTTTTTT. Amino acids: CASSGGALEKLFF. J is TRBJ1-4 and V is TRBV9, with D unresolved. Trimming stripped 3 bases from V and 7 bases from J, with 10 bases between. Germline CDR1 is SGDLS and CDR2 is YYNGEE. This CDR3 comprises 13 residues.

J is TRBJ2-1 and V is TRBV9, with 13 bases matching TRBD2. In germline, CDR1 is SGDLS, CDR2 YYNGEE. Trimming removed 4 bases from V and 5 bases from J; junction bases left unmatched: 3. The CDR3 consists of 15 residues. The CDR3 sequence: CASSLGLAGDNEQFF. CDR3 DNA: TGTGCCAGCAGCCTAGGACTAGCGGGGGACAATGAGCAGTTCTTC.

The chain has TRBV19 and TRBJ2-3; no firm D call. CDR1 is LNHDA, CDR2 SQIVND, per germline (reference sequence). V was pared by 5 bases and J by 4 bases, with 13 bases between. This CDR3 has 14 residues. Here the CDR3 DNA reads TGTGCCAGTAGTCCCAAAGGCCCACCAGATACGCAGTATTTT. The encoded protein is CASSPKGPPDTQYF.

The rearrangement joins TRBV5-1 to TRBJ1-2; D uncertain. The CDR3 contains 13 residues. Germline V CDR1 and CDR2: SGHRS, YFSETQ. With 6 bases removed from V and 3 bases from J, the gap between germline ends came to 12 bases. CDR3 loop: CASTKNVDYGYTF. The CDR3, as DNA: TGCGCCAGCACCAAGAACGTCGACTATGGCTACACCTTC.

The V gene is TRBV2, the J gene TRBJ1-2, with 7 bases matching TRBD1. Trimming took 2 bases from V and 4 from J; bases not matched to a gene: 7. Germline V gene data show CDR1 as SNHLY and CDR2 as FYNNEI. CDR3 length equals 15 residues. CDR3 region: CASSEIVTGIYGYTF. DNA of the CDR3: TGTGCCAGCAGTGAAATAGTGACAGGGATCTATGGCTACACCTTC. Full variable domain (outside the CDR3, taken from reference TRBV2 and TRBJ1-2): EPEVTQTPSHQVTQMGQEVILRCVPISNHLYFYWYRQILGQKVEFLVSFYNNEISEKSEIFDDQFSVERPDGSNFTLKIRSTKLEDSAMYFCASSEIVTGIYGYTFGSGTRLTVV.

In this sample, this clone turned up a few times. The V gene is TRBV21-1, the J gene TRBJ1-5. TRBV21-1 constitutes a pseudogene. The CDR3 is 12 amino acids. DNA of the CDR3: TGTGCCAGCAGCAGGGGCAATCAGCCCCAGCATTTT. The encoded protein is CASSRGNQPQHF.

The chain uses TRBV9 and TRBJ1-3, with D uncertain. This CDR3 contains 16 residues. V shed 0 bases and J shed 4 bases, with 14 bases lying between them. CDR1 and CDR2 (germline): SGDLS, YYNGEE. CDR3 amino acids: CASSVATGESGNTIYF. CDR3 coding DNA: TGTGCCAGCAGCGTAGCTACGGGAGAGAGCGGAAACACCATATATTTT.

The chain couples TRBV6-6 to TRBJ2-7, with 10 nucleotides matching TRBD2. V was pared by 0 bases and J by 3 bases, with 2 bases of the junction left unmatched. The CDR3 is made up of 15 amino acids. Germline-derived CDR1 and CDR2 are MNHNY and SVGAGI (reference sequence). The CDR3 DNA is TGTGCCAGCAGTTACTCGCCTAGCGGGAGCTACGAGCAGTACTTC. Its protein is CASSYSPSGSYEQYF.

This sequence joins TRBV27 and TRBJ2-3; D not certain. Germline-derived CDR1 and CDR2 are MNHEY and SMNVEV (reference sequence). This CDR3 has 15 residues. V was trimmed by 0 bases and J by 6 bases, leaving 13 bases between them. CDR3 sequence (DNA): TGTGCCAGCAGTTTATCGATAGCCATGGTTGATACGCAGTATTTT. This sequence encodes CASSLSIAMVDTQYF.

V is TRBV27 and J is TRBJ1-2, with D unresolved. From germline, CDR1 is MNHEY and CDR2 SMNVEV (reference sequence). The CDR3 is 14 amino acids. The germline V and J ends were trimmed by 6 bases and 4 bases, with 15 bases remaining between them. CDR3 sequence (DNA): TGTGCCAGCAGCGCGGCTGGTCGCGGCTATGGCTACACCTTC. Translated, it gives CASSAAGRGYGYTF.

The chain is built from TRBV11-2 and TRBJ1-5; D not certain. The germline V gene has CDR1 SGHAT and CDR2 FQNNGV. CDR3 length: 14 amino acids. V lost 2 bases, J lost 0 bases, and 5 bases lay in between. CDR3: CASSLINSNQPQHF. The CDR3 DNA sequence: TGTGCCAGCAGCTTAATAAATAGCAATCAGCCCCAGCATTTT.

The chain combines TRBV18 with TRBJ1-2; no clear D. V dropped 3 bases and J dropped 3 bases, with 14 bases sitting between them. Germline lookup yields CDR1 KGHSH and CDR2 LQKENI. The CDR3 length is 15 residues. CDR3 amino acids: CASSPQQTTHYGYTF. The CDR3 bases are TGTGCCAGCTCACCCCAGCAGACAACACACTATGGCTACACCTTC.

The chain joins TRBV2 to TRBJ2-6; TRBD1 is a possible D gene (6 bases). Germline assignment: CDR1 SNHLY and CDR2 FYNNEI. CDR3 length: 16 amino acids. V lost 2 bases, J lost 2 bases, and 10 bases lay in between. The DNA of the CDR3 is TGTGCCAGCAGTGAAACAGGGACCGCTGGGGCCAACGTCCTGACTTTC. It specifies CASSETGTAGANVLTF.

The chain links TRBV28 to TRBJ2-5, with a possible D match to TRBD1 (5 bases). Near its end, the DNA agrees better with TRBJ2-7, so the J call may be wrong. The CDR3 has 15 amino acids. CDR1 and CDR2 (germline): MDHEN, SYDVKM. CDR3: CASRVVGRDLGEQYF. CDR3 in DNA: TGTGCCAGCAGGGTAGTCGGCAGGGATTTAGGCGAGCAGTACTTC.

The CDR3 region has the DNA TGTGCCAGCAGCCGATCCATCAACACCGGGGAGCTGTTTTTT. Translated, it gives CASSRSINTGELFF. V is TRBV14 and J is TRBJ2-2; D remains unclear. CDR3 length equals 14 residues. V shed 4 bases and J shed 2 bases, with 8 bases lying between them. Germline V CDR1 and CDR2: SGHDN, FVKESK.

The chain uses TRBV7-9 and TRBJ2-5; no firm D call. The CDR3 is made up of 13 amino acids. V lost 3 bases and J 5 bases, leaving 10 bases between the germline ends. Germline-derived CDR1 and CDR2 are SEHNR and FQNEAQ (reference sequence). CDR3 sequence: CASSLPELETQYF. DNA of the CDR3: TGTGCCAGCAGCTTGCCCGAGTTGGAGACCCAGTACTTC.